The clone carrying this TCR beta chain was detected many times. No antigen is known for it. How the authors handled the data: There were a median of around 97,000 TCRs per sample, with a range from about 23,224 to 750,000. One entry per CDR3 protein, called by TCRdb with MiXCR from the RACE reads. TCRdb, not the authors, supplied the V and J calls. In the table there are 60,000 to 80,000 distinct CDR3 sequences, under 7.5% of which are singletons. Germline assignment: CDR1 MNHEY and CDR2 SVGAGI. The CDR3 is 14 amino acids. Trimming stripped 10 bases from V and 2 bases from J, with 18 bases between. The record originates from a study of human T cells and chemical hapten exposure. The wider study: Minor pooled library volume differences mainly drove per-sample TCR yield variation. Study outcomes and limitations: TCRs exceeding a frequency of 1 in 1000 stayed unchanged under DPC sensitization.

Time point in this sample: healthy volunteer bleed at 6 weeks. Whole blood, unfractionated, served as the material for total RNA extraction. The source of this sequence is a female donor in good health. Some clones in this sample may be carry-over from other donors' samples. Sequencing used whole blood. The chain carries TRBV6-5 and TRBJ2-7; perhaps TRBD1 as D (7 bases). CDR3 sequence reads: CATTQAGGTYEQYF. The CDR3 DNA reads as TGTGCCACCACACAGGCAGGGGGGACCTACGAGCAGTACTTC.